This is a list of T cell receptor beta chains from one sample in a study of identical twins. TCRdb reprocessed the 5' RACE reads with MiXCR, giving one entry per CDR3 protein. The sample consists of more than 650,000 distinct CDR3 sequences, 5.5% to 7.5% of them appearing once. Material: naive T cells sorted from blood. The receptors derive from a man younger than 35 in good health. The CDR3 runs from the conserved cysteine through the conserved F or W. Fields, in order: J gene, D gene, V gene, clone size, CDR3 protein, CDR3 DNA. D genes are given only for firm matches. Expanded clones get a size class; other rows say once, few or many, or leave the size out.

J: TRBJ1-5
D: -
V: TRBV29-1
size: -
CDR3: CSVGDGGSNQPQHF
DNA: TGCAGCGTTGGTGACGGGGGAAGCAATCAGCCCCAGCATTTT

J: TRBJ2-1
D: -
V: TRBV15
size: -
CDR3: CATSREPREEQFF
DNA: TGTGCCACCAGCAGAGAGCCGAGGGAGGAGCAGTTCTTC

J: TRBJ2-1
D: -
V: TRBV7-8
size: many
CDR3: CASRRGSGVTAPLHFEQFF
DNA: TGTGCCAGCAGACGCGGGTCAGGGGTAACAGCTCCCCTGCATTTTGAGCAGTTCTTC

J: TRBJ2-5
D: -
V: TRBV7-2
size: few
CDR3: CASSSAGPPAETQYF
DNA: TGTGCCAGCAGCTCCGCCGGACCACCGGCGGAGACCCAGTACTTC

J: TRBJ2-3
D: TRBD2
V: TRBV15
size: -
CDR3: CATSGPTSGSADTQYF
DNA: TGTGCCACCAGCGGCCCGACTAGCGGGAGTGCAGATACGCAGTATTTT

J: TRBJ1-5
D: -
V: TRBV27
size: few
CDR3: CASSHDRSPLHQPQHF
DNA: TGTGCCAGCAGCCATGACAGATCACCTCTTCATCAGCCCCAGCATTTT

J: TRBJ2-7
D: -
V: TRBV28
size: -
CDR3: CASSLAAAQGHEQYF
DNA: TGTGCCAGCAGTTTAGCGGCAGCCCAGGGCCACGAGCAGTACTTC

J: TRBJ1-5
D: -
V: TRBV9
size: many
CDR3: CASSYDHDGQPQHF
DNA: TGTGCCAGCAGCTATGACCATGACGGTCAGCCCCAGCATTTT

J: TRBJ2-5
D: TRBD1
V: TRBV7-3
size: -
CDR3: CASSATVDRGQETQYF
DNA: TGTGCCAGCAGCGCCACCGTCGACAGGGGACAAGAGACCCAGTACTTC

J: TRBJ2-2
D: TRBD1
V: TRBV12-3/TRBV12-4
size: few
CDR3: CATARTGGAGELFF
DNA: TGTGCCACTGCAAGGACAGGGGGCGCGGGGGAGCTGTTTTTT

J: TRBJ2-1
D: -
V: TRBV10-3
size: many
CDR3: CAISVSPSSYNEQFF
DNA: TGTGCCATCAGTGTTAGCCCGAGCTCCTACAATGAGCAGTTCTTC

J: TRBJ2-7
D: -
V: TRBV7-2
size: few
CDR3: CASSLAETPTYEQYF
DNA: TGTGCCAGCAGCTTAGCAGAGACTCCAACCTACGAGCAGTACTTC

J: TRBJ2-7
D: TRBD2
V: TRBV24-1
size: few
CDR3: CATSASREDYEQYF
DNA: TGTGCCACCAGCGCCTCCCGGGAGGACTACGAGCAGTACTTC